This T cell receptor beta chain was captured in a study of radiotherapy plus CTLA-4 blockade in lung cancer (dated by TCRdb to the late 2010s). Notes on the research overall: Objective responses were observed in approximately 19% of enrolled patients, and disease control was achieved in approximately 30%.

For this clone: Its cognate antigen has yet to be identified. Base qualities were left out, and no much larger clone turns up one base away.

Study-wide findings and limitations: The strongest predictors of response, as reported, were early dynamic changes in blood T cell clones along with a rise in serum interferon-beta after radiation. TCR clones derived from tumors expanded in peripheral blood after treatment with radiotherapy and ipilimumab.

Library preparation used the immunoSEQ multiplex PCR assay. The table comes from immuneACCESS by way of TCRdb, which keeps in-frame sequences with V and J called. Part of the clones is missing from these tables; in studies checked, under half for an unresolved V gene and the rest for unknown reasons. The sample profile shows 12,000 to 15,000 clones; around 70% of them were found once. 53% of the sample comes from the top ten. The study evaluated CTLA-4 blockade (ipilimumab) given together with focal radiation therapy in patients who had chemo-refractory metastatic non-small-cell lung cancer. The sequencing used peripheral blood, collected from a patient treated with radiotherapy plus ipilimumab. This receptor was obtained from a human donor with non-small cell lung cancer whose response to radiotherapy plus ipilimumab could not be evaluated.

The CDR3 amino acid sequence is: CASSFRQGNGYTF. The DNA sequence follows: TGTGCCAGCAGCTTCCGGCAGGGAAATGGCTACACCTTC. This receptor chain uses TRBV5-5 and TRBJ1-2; the best D guess is TRBD1, with 5 bases matching. The germline V gene (reference sequence) supplies CDR1 SGHKS and CDR2 YYEKEE. V is cut by 2 bases and J by 6 bases, and the space between the germline ends is 11 bases. Its CDR3 holds 13 amino acids, cysteine through phenylalanine. Left in the record is the CDR3 DNA by itself, 39 bases read in frame from the first base.